This T cell receptor (beta chain) emerged from a study of human T cells and chemical hapten exposure (dated by TCRdb to the early 2020s). A note on the overall study: For sensitization, 2% DPC in acetone was applied to an approximately 2 cm by approximately 2 cm area of upper inner arm skin. Weekly therapeutic DPC doses were additionally applied to the scalp of patients throughout the roughly 25-week study period. Patch testing was performed on the upper back with Finn chambers containing 0.01% DPC, and the patch tests were scored after 6 days according to International Contact Dermatitis Research Group standards. The mostly female patient cohort included alopecia areata with under or over 50% scalp involvement, alopecia totalis and alopecia universalis. Libraries were pooled for sequencing, and per-sample TCR yields varied mainly because of small differences in library volumes within the pool. Peripheral blood TCR repertoire changes were tracked in vivo in alopecia patients during primary and secondary sensitization to the hapten diphenylcyclopropenone (DPC). Blood was sampled from patients pre-sensitization (week 0) and at 2, 6 and about 24 weeks after DPC sensitization. About 27 alopecia patients gave blood for TCR sequencing at one to four time points (pre-sensitization, 2, 6 and 24 weeks). Paper-wide results and their limitations: The number of PT1 expanded TCRs positively correlated with patch test score, significant at thresholds 8, 16 and 32 but not 4. Expanded TCRs formed significantly more large CDR3 similarity clusters than pre-sensitization or healthy control sets, consistent with antigen-driven responses. DPC sensitization did not change how many TCRs were above 1 in 1000 frequency, and no evidence was found of alterations in global repertoire structure. Alopecia, a presumed autoimmune disease, was present in all patients, so the immune response of the patients might differ from that of healthy individuals. Repeated subsampling changed both the strength of the expansion versus patch-test correlation and the threshold at which the correlation became significant.

Library preparation employed RACE. The sample was run on a NextSeq 500. During library preparation, unique molecular identifiers were attached to individual cDNA molecules so that TCRs could be counted quantitatively and reproducibly. From each blood RNA sample, both TCR alpha and TCR beta chains were sequenced. Concerning the study's data processing: The median number of TCRs per sample was over 85,000, ranging from about 20,000 to 750,000. The Decombinator software suite was used to annotate the V, J and CDR3 of the TCR reads. For PS versus PT1 abundance plots, all samples were subsampled to the same number of TCRs (28,000). Expanded TCRs were defined as absent before sensitization and observed at least eight times at the 2-week time point. The raw public reads went through TCRdb reprocessing: fastp at Q25, MiXCR clone calling, in-frame beta chains kept. Duplicate CDR3 protein sequences are folded into a single record with the most common DNA and genes. The V and J calls follow TCRdb's processing rather than the paper's. The sample yields some 170,000 distinct CDR3 sequences; about a quarter were counted once. Of the sample, roughly 2% falls within the top ten clones.

The time point tag for this specimen amounts to: patch test 3, about 24 weeks after DPC sensitization. The treatment or condition label here, explained by the study, means: therapeutic diphenylcyclopropenone sensitization with weekly scalp DPC. Blood at each patch-test visit was drawn before the patch test was applied. Eligible patients were aged 18 to 70, diagnosed with alopecia, deemed suitable for DPC therapy, and excluded if pregnant. Total RNA was extracted from unfractionated whole blood that had been collected in Tempus Blood RNA tubes. Comment on this clonotype: It lacks a known antigen. It has no much larger one-base neighbor in the sample; base qualities were not kept.

The CDR3 sequence holds 13 residues, the cysteine and phenylalanine included. This entry keeps only the CDR3 DNA: 39 bases, framed from base 1. From the germline V gene, CDR1 is MNHEY and CDR2 is SVGAGI. The trim is 2 bases for V and 7 bases for J, with a gap of 11 bases between the germline ends. The source is a woman younger than 35 with alopecia areata. Some clones in this sample may be carry-over from other donors' samples. The V gene is TRBV6-5 and the J gene is TRBJ1-1; TRBD1 might be the D gene, on 6 matching bases. Sequencing was performed on whole blood, taken in connection with sensitization to the hapten diphenylcyclopropenone (DPC). The CDR3 sequence is CASSYVGGGEAFF. Here is the DNA: TGTGCCAGCAGTTACGTGGGAGGGGGTGAAGCTTTCTTT.